Below are 21 T cell receptor beta chains sequenced from a single sample in a study of early T cells in non-severe SARS-CoV-2 infection. MiXCR was run by TCRdb on the 5' RACE reads, yielding one entry per CDR3 protein. The repertoire includes fewer than 120,000 distinct CDR3 sequences, over 9.5% of them detected once, and approximately 4% sits in the top ten. The source was whole blood, collected at baseline. These receptors all come from an adult who was a healthcare worker with PCR-confirmed SARS-CoV-2 infection or an uninfected control (not recorded which).

The V call is TRBV7-9, the J call TRBJ2-7, with D possibly called TRBD1 or TRBD2 (6 bases each). V lost 5 bases, J lost 5 bases, and 19 bases lay in between. The CDR3 is 15 amino acids. Per germline, CDR1 SEHNR and CDR2 FQNEAQ (reference sequence). The DNA of the CDR3 is TGTGCCAGCAGCCCCAGGGACGGGGGCGCACACGAGCAGTACTTC. Amino acid sequence: CASSPRDGGAHEQYF.

V is TRBV20-1 and J is TRBJ1-1, with 9 bases that match TRBD1. In germline, CDR1 is DFQATT, CDR2 SNEGSKA (reference sequence). This CDR3 region has 12 residues. The ends lost 4 bases at V and 4 bases at J; junction bases unmatched: 1. The CDR3, as DNA: TGCAGTGCTACACAGGGGGCCACTGAAGCTTTCTTT. This translates into CSATQGATEAFF.

This clonotype turned up a few times. The J gene is TRBJ1-6, the V gene TRBV25-1; TRBD1 agrees at 7 bases. Germline V CDR1 and CDR2: MGHDK, SYGVNS. CDR3 size: 14 residues. V lost 5 bases, J lost 10 bases, and 8 bases stayed unmatched. The CDR3 nucleotides read TGTGCCAGCAGTAAGCCTACAGGGGAATCACCCCTCCACTTT. It yields the protein CASSKPTGESPLHF.

This clonotype was counted a few times. V and J are TRBV20-1 and TRBJ1-1, with a possible D match to TRBD1 (5 bases). Germline values: CDR1 DFQATT, CDR2 SNEGSKA (reference sequence). The CDR3 runs 14 residues. Trimming stripped 1 base from V and 0 bases from J, with 9 bases between. The CDR3 DNA reads TGCAGTGCTAGAGGGTCAGGGATGAACACTGAAGCTTTCTTT. Residues: CSARGSGMNTEAFF.

This clonotype was seen a handful of times. CDR3 sequence (DNA): TGTGCCAGCAGTCCCGCGGTGGTTATCTATGGCTACACCTTC. Encoded protein: CASSPAVVIYGYTF. The J gene is TRBJ1-2, the V gene TRBV25-1; D call uncertain. With 5 bases removed from V and 4 bases from J, the gap between germline ends came to 14 bases. The CDR3 sequence is 14 residues long. Germline-derived CDR1 and CDR2 are MGHDK and SYGVNS.

The chain carries TRBV5-6 and TRBJ2-4; D remains ambiguous. The germline gives CDR1 SGHDT, CDR2 YYEEEE. The V gene lost 0 bases and the J gene lost 8 bases, with 3 bases spanning the gap. The CDR3 runs 11 residues. The CDR3 nucleotides are TGTGCCAGCAGCTTGGATTACATTCAGTACTTC. This gives the protein CASSLDYIQYF.

This clonotype was counted many times. This chain uses TRBV20-1 with TRBJ1-6, with D unclear. Germline V gives CDR1 DFQATT, CDR2 SNEGSKA (reference sequence). The V and J ends lost 2 bases and 7 bases respectively, with 9 bases between them. The CDR3 spans 13 residues. DNA for the CDR3: TGCAGTGCTAGATGGACTGCAAATTCACCCCTCCACTTT. Its translation is CSARWTANSPLHF.

V and J are TRBV9 and TRBJ2-3; TRBD2 might be the D (5 bases). Germline CDR1 reads SGDLS; CDR2 reads YYNGEE. This CDR3 region has 15 residues. The germline V and J ends were trimmed by 0 bases and 2 bases, with 10 bases remaining between them. This CDR3 is CASSVVGSVTDTQYF. As DNA, the CDR3 is TGTGCCAGCAGCGTAGTGGGTAGCGTCACAGATACGCAGTATTTT. Using reference TRBV9 and TRBJ2-3 for the parts outside the CDR3, the full variable domain is DSGVTQTPKHLITATGQRVTLRCSPRSGDLSVYWYQQSLDQGLQFLIQYYNGEERAKGNILERFSAQQFPDLHSELNLSSLELGDSALYFCASSVVGSVTDTQYFGPGTRLTVL.

The genes are TRBV29-1 and TRBJ2-1; D is undetermined. The CDR3 has 15 amino acids. The V gene's germline CDR1 is SQVTM and CDR2 ANQGSEA. V lost 1 base and J lost 2, with 12 bases in between. CDR3 bases: TGCAGCGTTGAAGGACGGGCCTTTCCCTACAATGAGCAGTTCTTC. Translation: CSVEGRAFPYNEQFF.

This clonotype was detected ten times or more. DNA for the CDR3: TGCAGTGCTCCCCGACGACACGCGTCCAATGAGCAGTTCTTC. It is translated as CSAPRRHASNEQFF. V usage is TRBV20-1 and J usage is TRBJ2-1; no clear D gene. Trimming pared 5 bases from V and 6 bases from J, leaving 17 bases between. The CDR3 is 14 amino acids. Germline CDR1 and CDR2: DFQATT and SNEGSKA (reference sequence).

This clonotype was recorded a few times. The genes are TRBV6-1 and TRBJ2-7, with D unresolved. Trimming shortened V by 8 bases and J by 6 bases, and 14 bases separated the two germline ends. CDR1 is MNHNS, CDR2 SASEGT, per germline. There are 12 residues in the CDR3. The CDR3 coding sequence is TGTGCCAGCCTAAGGCAATTGGGCGAGCAGTACTTC. As protein: CASLRQLGEQYF.

The rearrangement links TRBV7-6 to TRBJ1-5, with unresolved D. The germline V gene has CDR1 SGHVS and CDR2 FNYEAQ. V lost 5 bases to trimming and J lost 0 bases, with 8 bases between them. CDR3 length equals 14 residues. The CDR3 reads CASSPSNSNQPQHF. As DNA, the CDR3 is TGTGCCAGCAGCCCTAGTAATAGCAATCAGCCCCAGCATTTT.

The genes are TRBV30 and TRBJ1-2; D is uncertain. The CDR3 spans 13 residues. The V gene's germline CDR1 is GTSNPN and CDR2 SVGIG (reference sequence). Trimming took off 0 bases at V and 5 bases at J, with 10 bases between the two ends. This chain's CDR3 is CAWSVNWSYGYTF. CDR3 in DNA: TGTGCCTGGAGTGTAAATTGGTCATATGGCTACACCTTC. Variable domain in full (rest from reference TRBV30 and TRBJ1-2): SQTIHQWPATLVQPVGSPLSLECTVEGTSNPNLYWYRQAAGRGLQLLFYSVGIGQISSEVPQNLSASRPQDRQFILSSKKLLLSDSGFYLCAWSVNWSYGYTFGSGTRLTVV.

This clonotype was observed a handful of times. This chain uses TRBV28 with TRBJ2-1; D unclear. V dropped 3 bases and J dropped 7 bases, with 4 bases sitting between them. There are 11 residues in the CDR3. Germline V CDR1 and CDR2: MDHEN, SYDVKM. The DNA for the CDR3 is TGTGCCAGCAGTTTCCCGAATGAGCAGTTCTTC. It yields the protein CASSFPNEQFF.

The rearrangement links TRBV18 to TRBJ1-6; D call uncertain. Trimming took off 2 bases at V and 7 bases at J, with 9 bases between the two ends. Germline values: CDR1 KGHSH, CDR2 LQKENI. This CDR3 contains 14 residues. The CDR3 region is CASSPNFSNSPLHF. DNA for the CDR3: TGTGCCAGCTCACCAAATTTTTCCAATTCACCCCTCCACTTT.

This clonotype was seen a few times. The J gene is TRBJ2-3, the V gene TRBV24-1; TRBD1 agrees at 8 bases. The CDR3 is made up of 16 amino acids. The junction had 11 bases not matched to a gene; V was cut back by 7 bases and J by 3 bases. Germline loops: CDR1 KGHDR, CDR2 SFDVKD. This CDR3 is CATSPGGAKRTDTQYF. CDR3 nucleotide sequence: TGTGCCACCAGCCCAGGGGGCGCGAAAAGGACAGATACGCAGTATTTT.

This clonotype was counted between two and nine times. V and J are TRBV20-1 and TRBJ1-1, with D tentatively TRBD1 (5 bases). Trimming removed 6 bases from V and 4 bases from J, with 15 bases in between. CDR1 and CDR2 from the germline V gene are DFQATT and SNEGSKA (reference sequence). The CDR3 is 13 residues long. CDR3 bases: TGCAGTGCCCGAGTCCCGGGGGGCACTGAAGCTTTCTTT. It translates to CSARVPGGTEAFF.

The chain uses TRBV28 and TRBJ2-2, with no clear D. Looked up from germline, CDR1 is MDHEN and CDR2 is SYDVKM. Trimming cost V 7 bases and J 3 bases, with 6 bases left between them. This CDR3 has 12 amino acids. CDR3 DNA sequence: TGTGCCAGCAAAGGTGACACCGGGGAGCTGTTTTTT. This codes for CASKGDTGELFF.

This clonotype was seen many times. This chain uses TRBV3-1 with TRBJ2-5; D is unclear. From germline, CDR1 is LGHDT and CDR2 YNNKEL (reference sequence). With 1 base removed from V and 4 bases from J, the gap between germline ends came to 10 bases. This CDR3 has 14 amino acids. CDR3 in amino acids: CASSQVAQPETQYF. The CDR3 coding sequence is TGTGCCAGCAGCCAAGTGGCGCAGCCAGAGACCCAGTACTTC.

Many counts were recorded for this clonotype. The V call is TRBV5-1, the J call TRBJ2-2; D possibly corresponds to TRBD2 (6 bases). Germline loops: CDR1 SGHRS, CDR2 YFSETQ. The CDR3 has 15 amino acids. V shed 3 bases and J shed 0 bases, with 9 bases lying between them. Here the CDR3 reads CASSSGTPNTGELFF. CDR3 nucleotide sequence: TGCGCCAGCAGCTCCGGGACTCCGAACACCGGGGAGCTGTTTTTT.

The chain joins TRBV20-1 to TRBJ2-1; no clear D. V was pared by 3 bases and J by 6 bases, with 6 bases between. This CDR3 has 11 residues. CDR1 is DFQATT and CDR2 is SNEGSKA in the germline V gene (reference sequence). Here the CDR3 DNA reads TGCAGTGCTAGCCCTCTCAATGAGCAGTTCTTC. It specifies CSASPLNEQFF.